Detailed here is one TCR beta chain. Its target is not known. This CDR3 contains 16 residues. Trimming removed 3 bases at V and 0 bases at J, with 16 bases between. Germline V gene sequence: CDR1 DFQATT, CDR2 SNEGSKA (reference sequence). The sample comes from a study of T cells after yellow fever vaccination. Study in general: When fractions had low cell numbers, they were prepared with SMART-Seq v4 Ultra Low Input.

A 5'RACE template-switching step, the method used to make TCR cDNA, added a universal primer site and UMIs. TCRdb re-called the 5' RACE reads through MiXCR, storing one row per CDR3 protein. The sample carries hundreds of thousands of distinct CDR3 sequences, roughly an eighth recorded once. Whole-study results and caveats: There was a possibility that FACS-sorted repertoires contained abundant clonotypes contaminating from the bulk population. Most primary-vaccination clones recurred post-booster (around 95% CD4, roughly 87% CD8).

The chain is built from TRBV20-1 and TRBJ2-3, with a possible D match to TRBD2 (6 bases). The starting material was PBMCs, obtained on the day of the yellow fever booster vaccination. This receptor was identified in a man younger than 45 who received the YFV17D yellow fever vaccine. CDR3 in DNA: TGCAGTGCTAGGGCTTATAGCGGTGCTAGCACAGATACGCAGTATTTT. This encodes CSARAYSGASTDTQYF.